This T cell receptor beta chain was identified in a study of blood T cell repertoires in COVID-19. Across the study: T cells, B-cell-depleted T cells, or PBMCs supplied cDNA or gDNA.

Under the authors' procedure: Estimation of nucleated cell counts relied on the amplification of reference gene primers. The protocol was immunoSEQ multiplex PCR, while the TCRdb copy is restricted to in-frame clones and leaves out a portion. V, J and clone size are those of that table, while D and trimming were read from the DNA. The data contain 280,000 or so clones, over 85% of them singletons. Enrollees, about 18 to 100 years old, lived in 20 to 25 US areas. Which cohort a participant joined came from the clinical history participants gave. With V trimmed by 1 base and J by 5 bases, 5 bases remained unmatched. The CDR3 is 15 residues long. CDR1 and CDR2 (germline): SNHLY, FYNNEI.

The origin of this receptor is a woman aged 45-59 years who had been exposed to COVID-19. The rearrangement links TRBV2 to TRBJ1-1; 9 bases fit TRBD1. The sample taken for sequencing was PBMCs or T cells enriched from blood (not recorded which). The chain's CDR3 is CASSEDRGRGTEAFF. The CDR3 bases are TGTGCCAGCAGTGAAGACAGGGGGCGCGGGACTGAAGCTTTCTTT.